A single sample gave rise to the 23 T cell receptor beta chains below, sequenced in a study of cytomegalovirus exposure and HLA in healthy donors (dated by TCRdb to the late 2010s). Library generation was performed with the immunoSEQ multiplex PCR assay. In TCRdb, the immuneACCESS table is reduced to in-frame sequences with V and J assigned. These tables do not hold every clone; where another copy was compared, an unresolved V gene accounts for under half, and the others remain unexplained. The sample table lists 150,000 to 200,000 clones, approximately 90% of them with a count of one. The ten largest clones add up to more than 1.2% of the sample. Sequenced: PBMCs. These receptors all come from a woman in her twenties or thirties in good health and CMV-seronegative.

J is TRBJ1-2 and V is TRBV4-1, with D perhaps TRBD1 (6 bases). Per the germline V gene, CDR1 is MGHRA and CDR2 is YSYEKL. CDR3 length: 17 residues. Trimming removed 4 bases from V and 3 bases from J, with 21 bases in between. CDR3 in amino acids: CASSPVGKRTEYYGYTF. Written as DNA, the CDR3 is TGCGCCAGCAGCCCAGTGGGTAAGAGGACAGAGTACTATGGCTACACCTTC.

This sequence joins TRBV6-1 and TRBJ2-1; perhaps TRBD1 as D (5 bases). This CDR3 spans 15 amino acids. The germline V and J ends were trimmed by 2 bases and 7 bases, with 15 bases remaining between them. Germline CDR1 is MNHNS and CDR2 is SASEGT. As DNA, the CDR3 is TGTGCCAGCAGTGAAATGGGCACAAAGGGGAATGAGCAGTTCTTC. Amino acids: CASSEMGTKGNEQFF.

J is TRBJ2-3 and V is TRBV5-8; 7 bases align to TRBD2. This CDR3 contains 18 residues. Unmatched junction bases numbered 18, after V lost 4 bases and J lost 4 bases. The germline CDR1 and CDR2 sequences are SGHTS and YDEGEE. This chain's CDR3 is CASSQWIAGDGASDTQYF. The CDR3, as DNA: TGTGCCAGCAGCCAATGGATCGCGGGGGACGGCGCTTCAGATACGCAGTATTTT. The full variable domain, rest sourced from reference TRBV5-8 and TRBJ2-3, is EAGVTQSPTHLIKTRGQQATLRCSPISGHTSVYWYQQALGLGLQFLLWYDEGEERNRGNFPPRFSGRQFPNYSSELNVNALELEDSALYLCASSQWIAGDGASDTQYFGPGTRLTVL.

V and J are TRBV10-3 and TRBJ1-1; D is possibly TRBD1 (6 bases). The length of the CDR3 is 13 residues. Germline assignment: CDR1 ENHRY and CDR2 SYGVKD. The V end was cut by 2 bases, the J end by 3 bases, with 7 bases between. The CDR3 protein is CAISEQGYTEAFF. DNA for the CDR3: TGTGCCATCAGTGAGCAGGGGTACACTGAAGCTTTCTTT.

This chain links TRBV5-4 with TRBJ2-6; 9 bases agree with TRBD1. Germline CDR1 reads SGHNT; CDR2 reads YYREEE (reference sequence). CDR3 length equals 17 residues. After removal of 4 bases from V and 1 base from J, the junction contained 6 bases not matched to a gene. The CDR3 loop reads CASSLGTGRSGANVLTF. CDR3 DNA sequence: TGTGCCAGCAGCCTAGGGACAGGGCGTTCTGGGGCCAACGTCCTGACTTTC.

J is TRBJ2-1 and V is TRBV13, with 7 bases lining up with TRBD2. Trimming took 4 bases from V and 5 from J; bases not matched to a gene: 8. In germline, CDR1 is PRHDT, CDR2 FYEKMQ (reference sequence). The length of the CDR3 is 15 residues. This CDR3 is CASSSASGLNNEQFF. The CDR3 DNA is TGTGCCAGCAGCTCCGCTAGCGGACTTAACAATGAGCAGTTCTTC.

The CDR3: CASMRDRGTYNEQFF. DNA of the CDR3: TGCGCCAGCATGCGGGACAGGGGCACCTACAATGAGCAGTTCTTC. The chain links TRBV5-1 to TRBJ2-1; 10 positions match TRBD1. The CDR3 contains 15 residues. Germline V gene sequence: CDR1 SGHRS, CDR2 YFSETQ. V was pared by 6 bases and J by 2 bases, with 5 bases of the junction left unmatched.

The rearrangement joins TRBV19 to TRBJ2-2; 11 nucleotides line up with TRBD2. CDR1 is LNHDA and CDR2 is SQIVND in the germline V gene (reference sequence). This CDR3 comprises 17 residues. V trimming: 3 bases; J trimming: 7 bases; junction bases outside the gene matches: 10. CDR3 sequence (DNA): TGTGCCAGTAGTATGGTACTAGCGGGGGTCGGGGGCGGGGAGCTGTTTTTT. This codes for CASSMVLAGVGGGELFF.

This chain joins TRBV15 and TRBJ1-1; D remains unclear. The CDR3 spans 14 residues. Trimming took off 3 bases at V and 6 bases at J, with 14 bases between the two ends. In germline, CDR1 is LNHNV, CDR2 YYDKDF (reference sequence). The CDR3: CATSRDLLDPEAFF. In nucleotides, the CDR3 is TGTGCCACCAGCAGGGACTTGTTGGACCCTGAAGCTTTCTTT.

This clone was observed at least ten times. The J gene is TRBJ1-1, the V gene TRBV2; D unclear. Trimming removed 4 bases at V and 5 bases at J, with 5 bases between. Germline CDR1 SNHLY, CDR2 FYNNEI. This CDR3 is 11 amino acids long. CDR3 bases: TGTGCCAGCAGTGGTATAACTGAAGCTTTCTTT. It yields the protein CASSGITEAFF.

The V and J genes are TRBV4-2 and TRBJ1-1; the match to TRBD1 covers 8 bases. The CDR3 runs 14 residues. The V gene's germline CDR1 is LGHNA and CDR2 YNFKEQ. The V gene end was trimmed by 3 bases and the J gene end by 4 bases; junction bases not matched to a gene: 4. CDR3 DNA: TGTGCCAGCAGCCAGGACAGGGCCGGCACTGAAGCTTTCTTT. Translation: CASSQDRAGTEAFF.

The chain recombines TRBV7-9 with TRBJ2-7; 7 bases are a match to TRBD1. J gave up 4 bases and V 5 bases, and 11 bases lay outside the gene matches. In germline, CDR1 is SEHNR, CDR2 FQNEAQ (reference sequence). CDR3 size: 15 residues. The CDR3 DNA sequence: TGTGCCAGCAGCAACCCGGGGACAGCAACTTACGAGCAGTACTTC. It codes for CASSNPGTATYEQYF.

The rearrangement joins TRBV9 to TRBJ2-3; tentatively, D is TRBD1 (5 bases). Trimming stripped 0 bases from V and 2 bases from J, with 10 bases between. The germline gives CDR1 SGDLS, CDR2 YYNGEE. This CDR3 region has 15 residues. The CDR3 here is CASSVGGPYTDTQYF. For the CDR3, the DNA is TGTGCCAGCAGCGTAGGGGGCCCCTACACAGATACGCAGTATTTT.

The chain joins TRBV6-5 to TRBJ1-2; 9 nucleotides align to TRBD1. The length of the CDR3 is 14 residues. From germline, CDR1 is MNHEY and CDR2 SVGAGI. V was clipped by 5 bases and J by 8 bases; unmatched bases: 9. The CDR3 reads CASSQTGGPYGYTF. The CDR3 DNA is TGTGCCAGCAGTCAGACAGGGGGGCCCTACGGCTACACCTTC.

This clone was observed once. V usage is TRBV13 and J usage is TRBJ2-5; 8 nucleotides agree with TRBD2. This CDR3 contains 15 residues. The germline CDR1 and CDR2 sequences are PRHDT and FYEKMQ (reference sequence). V was clipped by 3 bases and J by 5 bases; unmatched bases: 8. The DNA of the CDR3 is TGTGCCAGCAGCTTCTCCGGGGGGGTAGGGGAGACCCAGTACTTC. This codes for CASSFSGGVGETQYF.

This chain links TRBV5-5 with TRBJ2-1, with 9 bases matching TRBD1. J gave up 3 bases and V 3 bases, and 10 bases lay outside the gene matches. CDR1 SGHKS and CDR2 YYEKEE come from the germline V gene (reference sequence). CDR3 size: 17 residues. The CDR3 DNA is TGTGCCAGCAGCTGGGGAACCGGGACAGGGTACTACAATGAGCAGTTCTTC. Its translation is CASSWGTGTGYYNEQFF. Drawing the rest from reference TRBV5-5 and TRBJ2-1, the complete variable domain is DAGVTQSPTHLIKTRGQQVTLRCSPISGHKSVSWYQQVLGQGPQFIFQYYEKEERGRGNFPDRFSARQFPNYSSELNVNALLLGDSALYLCASSWGTGTGYYNEQFFGPGTRLTVL.

CDR3 in amino acids: CASSLRRSSYNEQFF. CDR3 nucleotides: TGCGCCAGCAGCCTGCGGAGGAGCTCCTACAATGAGCAGTTCTTC. The J gene is TRBJ2-1, the V gene TRBV4-3, with D perhaps TRBD2 (5 bases). V was clipped by 4 bases and J by 0 bases, with 10 bases between them. The CDR3 is 15 amino acids. From germline, CDR1 is LGHNA and CDR2 YSLEER.

The rearrangement links TRBV5-6 to TRBJ2-7, with D possibly matching TRBD1 (6 bases). The CDR3 extends over 15 amino acids. The germline CDR1 and CDR2 sequences are SGHDT and YYEEEE. V lost 5 bases, J lost 0 bases, and 15 bases lay in between. Written as DNA, the CDR3 is TGTGCCAGCAGTTCGCCGGGACATAGCTCCTACGAGCAGTACTTC. This translates into CASSSPGHSSYEQYF.

This chain uses TRBV7-9 with TRBJ2-6; D is unclear. The CDR3 consists of 17 residues. V lost 1 base and J 0 bases, leaving 10 bases between the germline ends. The V gene's germline CDR1 is SEHNR and CDR2 FQNEAQ (reference sequence). CDR3 in DNA: TGTGCCAGCAGCTTAGGTAGAGAGAGCTCTGGGGCCAACGTCCTGACTTTC. Its protein is CASSLGRESSGANVLTF.

The chain employs TRBV15 and TRBJ2-1; tentative D call: TRBD1 (5 bases). Trimming took off 1 base at V and 7 bases at J, with 20 bases between the two ends. This CDR3 has 17 amino acids. In germline, CDR1 is LNHNV, CDR2 YYDKDF (reference sequence). The CDR3 DNA follows: TGTGCCACCAGCAGAGCCATCTGGCAGGGTTTGGCGAATGAGCAGTTCTTC. Amino acids: CATSRAIWQGLANEQFF.

The CDR3 here is CASSLAGTVALVTGELFF. The CDR3 coding sequence is TGTGCCAGCAGCTTAGCCGGGACAGTGGCGTTAGTCACCGGGGAGCTGTTTTTT. The chain carries TRBV7-8 and TRBJ2-2, with 7 nucleotides matching TRBD1. Trimming removed 0 bases from V and 4 bases from J; junction bases left unmatched: 11. Looked up from germline, CDR1 is SGHVS and CDR2 is FQNEAQ. The CDR3 loop spans 18 amino acids.

This rearrangement joins TRBV4-3 to TRBJ2-7, with D hard to call. Trimming took 2 bases from V and 0 from J, leaving 11 bases between them. The CDR3 is 15 residues long. CDR1 LGHNA and CDR2 YSLEER come from the germline V gene. CDR3 bases: TGCGCCAGCAGCCAACTTCCTGATAGCTCCTACGAGCAGTACTTC. This gives the protein CASSQLPDSSYEQYF.

The chain has TRBV2 and TRBJ1-2; 9 bases map to TRBD1. The CDR3 totals 13 residues. Trimming cost V 5 bases and J 11 bases; bases outside gene matches: 9. Germline lookup yields CDR1 SNHLY and CDR2 FYNNEI. The CDR3 spells CASSKPADRGYTF. The CDR3 nucleotides read TGTGCCAGCAGTAAGCCCGCCGACAGGGGGTACACCTTC.